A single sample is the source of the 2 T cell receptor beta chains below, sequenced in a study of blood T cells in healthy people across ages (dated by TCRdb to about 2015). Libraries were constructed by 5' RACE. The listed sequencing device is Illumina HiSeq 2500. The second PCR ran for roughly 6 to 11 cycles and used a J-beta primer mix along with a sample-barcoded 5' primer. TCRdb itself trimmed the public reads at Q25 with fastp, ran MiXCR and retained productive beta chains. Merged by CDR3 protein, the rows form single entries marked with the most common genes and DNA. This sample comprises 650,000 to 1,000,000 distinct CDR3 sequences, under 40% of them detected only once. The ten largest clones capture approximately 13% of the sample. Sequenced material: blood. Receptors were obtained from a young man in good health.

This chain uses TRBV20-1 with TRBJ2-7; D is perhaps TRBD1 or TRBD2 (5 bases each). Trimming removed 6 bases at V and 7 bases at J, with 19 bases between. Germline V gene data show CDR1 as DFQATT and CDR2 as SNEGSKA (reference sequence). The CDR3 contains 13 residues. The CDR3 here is CSALSGTYNEQYF. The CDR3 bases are TGCAGTGCCCTCTCGGGGACGTACAATGAGCAGTACTTC.

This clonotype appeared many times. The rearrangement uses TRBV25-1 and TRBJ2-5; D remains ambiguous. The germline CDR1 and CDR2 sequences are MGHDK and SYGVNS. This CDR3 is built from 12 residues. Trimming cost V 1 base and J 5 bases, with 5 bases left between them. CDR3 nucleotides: TGTGCCAGCAGTGAATTCGCGGAGACCCAGTACTTC. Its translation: CASSEFAETQYF.